These T cell receptor beta chains were read from a single sample in a study of T cell changes during pregnancy in multiple sclerosis. The protocol was immunoSEQ multiplex PCR, while the TCRdb copy is restricted to in-frame clones and leaves out a portion. The table shows 40,000 to 50,000 clones, with about 90% occurring only once. The sample consisted of CD8+ T cells from peripheral blood mononuclear cells, taken in the first trimester of pregnancy. These receptors all come from a female donor with multiple sclerosis, enrolled in a pregnancy study. Each CDR3 is given with its conserved first and last residue. D genes are given only for firm matches. Where a row states a size, it is once, few, many or the class of an expanded clone; other rows omit it.

v_call	d_call	j_call	clone_size	cdr3_aa	cdr3_nt
TRBV10-3	TRBD2	TRBJ2-2	-	CAIAGTSGTGELFF	TGTGCCATCGCCGGGACTAGCGGCACCGGGGAGCTGTTTTTT
TRBV7-3	-	TRBJ1-2	-	CASSWGGADYGYTF	TGTGCCAGCAGCTGGGGGGGCGCCGACTATGGCTACACCTTC
TRBV5-1	-	TRBJ2-7	-	CASNRRERGSYEQYF	TGCGCCAGCAACCGACGAGAAAGGGGCTCCTACGAGCAGTACTTC
TRBV27	-	TRBJ2-3	-	CASNFGGTDTQYF	TGTGCCAGCAATTTCGGTGGCACAGATACGCAGTATTTT
TRBV27	-	TRBJ2-7	-	CASSASSSEQYF	TGTGCCAGCAGTGCTTCCTCTAGCGAGCAGTACTTC
TRBV5-1	TRBD2	TRBJ2-2	once	CASSLALAGGLKGGELFF	TGCGCCAGCAGCTTGGCTCTAGCGGGAGGCCTGAAAGGCGGGGAGCTGTTTTTT
TRBV15	-	TRBJ2-7	-	CATSRALRGSYEQYF	TGTGCCACCAGCAGAGCTTTGAGAGGCTCCTACGAGCAGTACTTC
TRBV5-1	-	TRBJ2-6	-	CASSFTTGANVLTF	TGCGCCAGCAGCTTTACGACAGGGGCCAACGTCCTGACTTTC
TRBV28	-	TRBJ2-7	-	CASSFRSHEQYF	TGTGCCAGCAGTTTTAGAAGCCACGAGCAGTACTTC
TRBV6-4	-	TRBJ2-3	few	CASSDDAGSTDTQYF	TGTGCCAGCAGTGACGACGCGGGAAGCACAGATACGCAGTATTTT
TRBV4-1	-	TRBJ1-3	-	CASSQVGEVGNTIYF	TGCGCCAGCAGCCAAGTAGGGGAGGTCGGAAACACCATATATTTT
TRBV27	-	TRBJ2-3	-	CASTRRSQGGVSTDTQYF	TGTGCCAGCACGCGTCGGAGCCAAGGCGGTGTGAGCACAGATACGCAGTATTTT
TRBV4-1	-	TRBJ1-2	-	CASSQGAGQNYGYTF	TGCGCCAGCAGCCAAGGTGCCGGACAGAACTATGGCTACACCTTC
TRBV5-6	TRBD1	TRBJ1-2	-	CASSLVQGFNYGYTF	TGTGCCAGCAGCTTGGTACAGGGGTTTAACTATGGCTACACCTTC
TRBV19	-	TRBJ1-2	-	CASSPARGSYTF	TGTGCCAGTAGTCCCGCCCGGGGAAGTTACACCTTC
TRBV7-9	TRBD1	TRBJ2-7	once	CASSSRTGGVYEQYF	TGTGCCAGCAGCTCTCGGACAGGGGGCGTCTACGAGCAGTACTTC
TRBV4-3	-	TRBJ1-1	-	CASSQDTGMGTEAFF	TGCGCCAGCAGCCAAGACACAGGGATGGGGACTGAAGCTTTCTTT
TRBV29-1	-	TRBJ2-1	-	CSVDRLSYYNEQFF	TGCAGCGTTGATCGTTTGTCCTACTACAATGAGCAGTTCTTC
TRBV10-3	TRBD1	TRBJ1-5	-	CAISEGQGPGNQPQHF	TGTGCCATCAGTGAGGGACAGGGGCCCGGCAATCAGCCCCAGCATTTT
TRBV18	TRBD1	TRBJ2-3	-	CASSPYPSGTGYSTDTQYF	TGTGCCAGCTCACCATACCCCTCGGGGACAGGGTATAGCACAGATACGCAGTATTTT
TRBV5-4	TRBD1	TRBJ1-2	-	CASSPSGTGSYGYTF	TGTGCCAGCAGCCCCTCCGGGACAGGGAGCTATGGCTACACCTTC
TRBV6-5	-	TRBJ2-1	-	CASSYGQEQFF	TGTGCCAGCAGTTACGGCCAGGAGCAGTTCTTC
TRBV7-9	TRBD2	TRBJ2-1	once	CASSTEAKGGNEQFF	TGTGCCAGCAGCACGGAGGCCAAGGGAGGGAATGAGCAGTTCTTC
TRBV28	-	TRBJ2-7	-	CASSRGVYEQYF	TGTGCCAGCAGCAGGGGGGTCTACGAGCAGTACTTC
TRBV14	TRBD1	TRBJ2-3	-	CASSSLPDRETDTQYF	TGTGCCAGCAGCTCTCTCCCGGACAGGGAAACAGATACGCAGTATTTT
TRBV6-1	-	TRBJ2-7	-	CASSPRAYEQYF	TGTGCCAGCAGTCCCCGGGCCTACGAGCAGTACTTC
TRBV4-3	TRBD1	TRBJ2-3	-	CASSQERQGADTQYF	TGCGCCAGCAGCCAAGAGAGGCAGGGGGCTGATACGCAGTATTTT
TRBV4-3	TRBD2	TRBJ2-1	-	CASSQETSGGMSDEQFF	TGCGCCAGCAGCCAAGAGACTAGCGGGGGGATGTCGGATGAGCAGTTCTTC
TRBV10-3	-	TRBJ1-2	-	CAISDGGVYGYTF	TGTGCCATCAGTGATGGGGGGGTGTATGGCTACACCTTC
TRBV11-2	TRBD2	TRBJ2-5	-	CASSPAGGETQYF	TGTGCCAGCAGCCCCGCCGGGGGGGAGACCCAGTACTTC
TRBV6-5	-	TRBJ2-3	few	CASSYSKEEVHTQYF	TGTGCCAGCAGTTACTCTAAAGAGGAGGTGCATACGCAGTATTTT
TRBV19	-	TRBJ1-6	-	CASSWGGRNNSPLHF	TGTGCCAGTAGTTGGGGGGGAAGGAATAATTCACCCCTCCACTTT
TRBV7-8	-	TRBJ2-3	-	CASSQEASIGTDTQYF	TGTGCCAGCAGCCAGGAGGCTTCGATCGGCACAGATACGCAGTATTTT
TRBV27	TRBD2	TRBJ2-3	few	CASSSAGGITDTQYF	TGTGCCAGCAGTTCGGCGGGGGGGATCACAGATACGCAGTATTTT
TRBV7-9	TRBD1	TRBJ1-2	-	CASSLTRDRVNYGYTF	TGTGCCAGCAGCTTGACCCGGGACAGAGTTAACTATGGCTACACCTTC
TRBV6-1	-	TRBJ1-1	-	CASYSGGTEAFF	TGTGCCAGCTATTCCGGGGGCACTGAAGCTTTCTTT
TRBV11-3	-	TRBJ1-1	-	CASSLRGGTEAFF	TGTGCCAGCAGCTTACGAGGAGGCACTGAAGCTTTCTTT
TRBV7-9	TRBD1	TRBJ2-2	-	CASSLVTGPGELFF	TGTGCCAGCAGCTTAGTGACAGGGCCCGGGGAGCTGTTTTTT
TRBV29-1	TRBD2	TRBJ2-1	-	CSVEGLAQRNEQFF	TGCAGCGTAGAGGGACTAGCGCAACGCAATGAGCAGTTCTTC
TRBV29-1	-	TRBJ1-2	-	CSVESTANYGYTF	TGCAGCGTTGAGTCTACAGCTAACTATGGCTACACCTTC
TRBV6-6	-	TRBJ2-2	-	CASSYDPGSAGELFF	TGTGCCAGCAGTTACGACCCGGGGTCGGCCGGGGAGCTGTTTTTT
TRBV19	-	TRBJ1-5	-	CASGGTLWVGPQHF	TGTGCCAGCGGAGGGACTCTCTGGGTTGGGCCCCAGCATTTT
TRBV5-1	-	TRBJ1-6	-	CASSLVAEQNSPLHF	TGCGCCAGCAGCTTGGTGGCGGAGCAAAATTCACCCCTCCACTTT
TRBV6-1	-	TRBJ1-1	-	CASIGLLVLGTEAFF	TGTGCCAGCATCGGACTACTGGTTTTGGGCACTGAAGCTTTCTTT
TRBV7-8	-	TRBJ2-1	-	CASSLQRARYNEQFF	TGTGCCAGCAGCTTACAACGCGCCCGGTACAATGAGCAGTTCTTC
TRBV27	TRBD1	TRBJ1-5	-	CASSRRQGAVDQPQHF	TGTGCCAGCAGTCGACGTCAGGGGGCAGTAGATCAGCCCCAGCATTTT
TRBV5-1	-	TRBJ2-1	-	CASSPPRASYNEQFF	TGCGCCAGCAGCCCCCCCAGGGCGAGTTACAATGAGCAGTTCTTC
TRBV7-6	-	TRBJ1-6	few	CASSPLTSPLHF	TGTGCCAGCAGCCCACTTACTTCACCCCTCCACTTT
TRBV7-9	-	TRBJ2-7	-	CASTPGPSYEQYF	TGTGCCAGCACCCCTGGGCCCTCCTACGAGCAGTACTTC
TRBV11-2	-	TRBJ1-1	few	CASSILNTEAFF	TGTGCCAGCTCTATACTGAACACTGAAGCTTTCTTT
TRBV4-2	-	TRBJ1-5	-	CASSQDGGNTQPQHF	TGTGCCAGCAGCCAAGATGGAGGGAATACACAGCCCCAGCATTTT
TRBV6-4	-	TRBJ1-5	few	CATPRGFGNQPQHF	TGTGCCACCCCTAGAGGGTTTGGCAATCAGCCCCAGCATTTT
TRBV21-1	-	TRBJ1-5	-	CASSKNRGGLWQPQHF	TGTGCCAGCAGCAAAAATAGGGGGGGCCTGTGGCAGCCCCAGCATTTT
TRBV7-8	TRBD1	TRBJ1-2	-	CASSKWGQFSNDGYTF	TGTGCCAGCAGCAAGTGGGGACAGTTCAGCAATGATGGCTACACCTTC
TRBV27	TRBD2	TRBJ2-3	-	CASSPLAGEGTDTQYF	TGTGCCAGCAGTCCTCTAGCGGGAGAAGGAACAGATACGCAGTATTTT
TRBV12-5	TRBD1	TRBJ1-1	-	CASGFTPGQGSITEAFF	TGTGCTAGTGGTTTCACACCGGGACAGGGGTCGATCACTGAAGCTTTCTTT